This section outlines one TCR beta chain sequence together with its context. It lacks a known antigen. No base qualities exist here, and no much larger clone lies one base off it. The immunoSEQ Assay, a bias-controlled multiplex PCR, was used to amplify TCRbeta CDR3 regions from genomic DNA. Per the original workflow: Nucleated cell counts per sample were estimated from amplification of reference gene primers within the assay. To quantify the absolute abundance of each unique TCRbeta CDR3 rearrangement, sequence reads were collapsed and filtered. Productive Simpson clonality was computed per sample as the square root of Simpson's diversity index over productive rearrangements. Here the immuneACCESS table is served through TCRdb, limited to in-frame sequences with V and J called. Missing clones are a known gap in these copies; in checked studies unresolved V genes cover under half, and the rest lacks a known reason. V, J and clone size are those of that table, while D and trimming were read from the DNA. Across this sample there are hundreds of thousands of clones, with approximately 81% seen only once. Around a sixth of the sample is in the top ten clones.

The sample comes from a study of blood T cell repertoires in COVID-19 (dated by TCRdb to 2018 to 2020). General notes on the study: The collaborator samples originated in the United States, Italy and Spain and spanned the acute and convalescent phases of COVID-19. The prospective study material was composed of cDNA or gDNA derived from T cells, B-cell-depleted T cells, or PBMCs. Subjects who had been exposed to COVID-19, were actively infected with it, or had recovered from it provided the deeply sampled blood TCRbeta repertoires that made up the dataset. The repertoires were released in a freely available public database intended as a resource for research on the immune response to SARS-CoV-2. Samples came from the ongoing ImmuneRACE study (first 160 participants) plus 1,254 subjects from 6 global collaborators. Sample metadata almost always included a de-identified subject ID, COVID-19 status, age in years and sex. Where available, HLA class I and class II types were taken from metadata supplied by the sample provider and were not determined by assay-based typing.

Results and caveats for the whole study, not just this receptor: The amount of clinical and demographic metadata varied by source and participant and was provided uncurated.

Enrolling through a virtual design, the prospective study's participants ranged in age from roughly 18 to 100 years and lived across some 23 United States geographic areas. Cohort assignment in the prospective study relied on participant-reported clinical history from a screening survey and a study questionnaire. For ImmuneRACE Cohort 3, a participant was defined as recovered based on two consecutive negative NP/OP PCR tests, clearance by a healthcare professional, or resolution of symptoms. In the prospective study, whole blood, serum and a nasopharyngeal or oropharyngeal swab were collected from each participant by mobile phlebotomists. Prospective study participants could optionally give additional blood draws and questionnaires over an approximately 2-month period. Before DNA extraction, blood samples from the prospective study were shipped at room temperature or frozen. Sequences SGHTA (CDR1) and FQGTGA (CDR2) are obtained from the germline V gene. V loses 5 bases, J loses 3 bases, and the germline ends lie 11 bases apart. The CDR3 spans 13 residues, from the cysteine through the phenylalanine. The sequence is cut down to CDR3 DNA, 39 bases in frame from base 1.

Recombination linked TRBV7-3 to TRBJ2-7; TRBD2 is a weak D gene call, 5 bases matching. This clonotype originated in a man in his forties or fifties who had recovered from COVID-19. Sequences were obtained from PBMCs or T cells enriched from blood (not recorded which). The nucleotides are TGTGCCAGCAGCCGCGGGTGGGGCTACGAGCAGTACTTC. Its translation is CASSRGWGYEQYF.